These 6 T cell receptor beta chains were sequenced from one sample in a study of cytomegalovirus exposure and HLA in healthy donors. The PCR ran on 60 Vbeta and 13 Jbeta primers. Assay used: immunoSEQ multiplex PCR; TCRdb lists only in-frame clones, some missing. This table holds roughly 68,000 clones, around 79% found once. The sample consisted of PBMCs. Receptors originate from a woman in her thirties in good health and CMV-seropositive.

The chain is built from TRBV28 and TRBJ2-4, with D possibly being TRBD1 (6 bases). CDR1 MDHEN and CDR2 SYDVKM come from the germline V gene. CDR3 length: 15 amino acids. The ends were cut back, 2 bases at V and 6 bases at J, with 14 bases in the middle. The CDR3 loop reads CASSLEQGMVNIQYF. Here the CDR3 DNA reads TGTGCCAGCAGTTTAGAGCAGGGGATGGTAAACATTCAGTACTTC.

Of note for this clone: Germline is not matched at one junction end, which may reflect a read error. The chain has TRBV7-7 and TRBJ2-5; TRBD1 might be the D (6 bases). The germline V gene encodes CDR1 SSHAT and CDR2 FNYEAQ (reference sequence). The CDR3 has 15 amino acids. The CDR3 nucleotides are TGTGCTAGCAGCTTATACGGGGACAACCAAGAGACCCAGTACTTC. Its translation: CASSLYGDNQETQYF.

The rearrangement links TRBV4-3 to TRBJ2-2, with D perhaps TRBD2 (6 bases). Trimming stripped 6 bases from V and 7 bases from J, with 12 bases between. Germline V CDR1 and CDR2: LGHNA, YSLEER. The CDR3 runs to 13 residues. CDR3 residues: CASRQIGGGELFF. CDR3 sequence (DNA): TGCGCCAGCAGGCAGATCGGGGGCGGGGAGCTGTTTTTT.

The chain employs TRBV19 and TRBJ1-2, with 9 bases that match TRBD1. This CDR3 is 15 amino acids long. Looked up from germline, CDR1 is LNHDA and CDR2 is SQIVND (reference sequence). Unmatched junction bases numbered 7, after V lost 4 bases and J lost 4 bases. Written as DNA, the CDR3 is TGTGCCAGTAGTACGGACAGGGGTACCCTCTATGGCTACACCTTC. This sequence encodes CASSTDRGTLYGYTF.

The chain employs TRBV7-2 and TRBJ2-3; 7 bases are a match to TRBD2. This CDR3 region has 16 residues. The V segment lost 5 bases and the J segment 0 bases; nucleotides outside the gene matches: 8. Germline-derived CDR1 and CDR2 are SGHTA and FQGNSA. CDR3 nucleotide sequence: TGTGCCAGCAGCCTAAGGATGGGAGGGAGCACAGATACGCAGTATTTT. Its protein is CASSLRMGGSTDTQYF. The entire variable domain, with the rest obtained from reference TRBV7-2 and TRBJ2-3, is as follows: GAGVSQSPSNKVTEKGKDVELRCDPISGHTALYWYRQSLGQGLEFLIYFQGNSAPDKSGLPSDRFSAERTGGSVSTLTIQRTQQEDSAVYLCASSLRMGGSTDTQYFGPGTRLTVL.

This chain uses TRBV9 with TRBJ2-1, with 8 bases aligning to TRBD2. Germline CDR1 and CDR2: SGDLS and YYNGEE. The CDR3 has 17 residues. J lost 3 bases, V lost 2 bases, and 10 bases had no gene match. The CDR3 region is CASSVGVAGGLYNEQFF. DNA of the CDR3: TGTGCCAGCAGCGTGGGTGTGGCGGGAGGCCTCTACAATGAGCAGTTCTTC.